The entry below gives a single T cell receptor beta chain sequence along with its context. The clone's antigen remains unknown. There are no base qualities to consult, and no much larger clone falls within one base. To prepare the library, the immunoSEQ multiplex PCR assay was applied. For the multiplex PCR, a mixture combining 60 forward primers for TCR Vbeta segments and 13 reverse primers for TCR Jbeta segments was used. A multiplex PCR assay on genomic DNA amplified the CDR3 region of rearranged TCR beta genes. The amplified TCR beta libraries were sequenced on the Illumina HiSeq System as 87-base-pair reads. From the authors' description of their analysis: In a later analysis, about 80 million unique TCR beta chains were counted across the 666 repertoires, and around 10 million of these chains were shared by at least two donors. Raw reads were error-corrected and collapsed into unique sequences by a nearest-neighbor algorithm in which closely related sequences were merged to remove PCR and sequencing errors. To assign V, D and J gene segments, CDR3 sequences were aligned to IMGT reference sequences. For a sequence to be retained, a match of at least six nucleotides to both a V gene segment and a J gene segment was required. A rearrangement counted as productive if the CDR3 had no stop codons and remained in frame with V and J, and every other rearrangement counted as non-productive. Following IMGT convention, CDR3 was defined as the stretch from the second conserved V-encoded cysteine to the conserved J-encoded phenylalanine. Sequences without an unambiguous match to a single V gene segment were excluded from the earlier analysis of approximately 560 of the donors. An earlier analysis of 500 to 600 of the donors classified V segments as functional when productive rearrangements were above 56.7% and as segregating when the standard deviation between donors was above 5%. A statistical classification framework was built to diagnose cytomegalovirus status from the catalog of TCR beta chain sequences. V and J gene assignment, in a later analysis, came from comparing TCR nucleotide sequences with IMGT/GENE-DB human TR gene sequences. Using the TCRdist pipeline, a later analysis assigned CDR3 sequences along with most-parsimonious VDJ recombination scenarios. In a later analysis, each TCR beta chain was defined by its CDR3 amino acid sequence together with its V-gene family, and reads lacking a unique V-gene family were excluded. In a later analysis, several hundred highly shared, low-generation-probability nucleotide sequences were removed to address suspected cross-contamination and a sequencing artifact. In a later analysis, a clonal expansion index for each public chain was calculated from normalized within-repertoire ranks of inferred template counts. In a later analysis, generation probabilities were computed with a VDJ recombination model fitted to out-of-frame rearrangements, and the resulting probabilities were checked against IGoR. Hypergeometric tests were used in a later analysis to score TCR-TCR, TCR-HLA and TCR-CMV co-occurrence, with a repertoire-size bias correction applied to the TCR pairs. A later analysis estimated false discovery rates by permuting HLA or CMV assignments 20 times. In a later analysis, co-occurring TCRs were grouped using DBSCAN, with TCRdist sequence similarity added in when clustering inside HLA-allele-positive subsets. Repertoires with fewer than 30,000 or more than 120,000 public chains, plus five repertoires with anomalous nucleotide sharing, were excluded from co-occurrence clustering. Not all clones reach the TCRdb copy of this immuneACCESS table, which keeps in-frame sequences only. Checked studies attribute under half of the gap to unresolved V genes and leave the rest unexplained. The V and J calls and clone size are taken from that table; D and trimming were inferred from the DNA. A total of around 200,000 clones appear in this sample, roughly 70% of them only once. About 2.7% of the sample lies in the top ten.

Deletion took 0 bases off V and 1 base off J, with a span of 12 bases between the germline ends. CDR3 length: 16 amino acids, cysteine to phenylalanine. Only the CDR3 region is kept as DNA, spanning 48 bases read in frame from base 1. Sequences GTSNPN (CDR1) and SVGIG (CDR2) are obtained from the germline V gene (reference sequence). The data are from a study of cytomegalovirus exposure and HLA in healthy donors (dated by TCRdb to the late 2010s). In terms of the full investigation: According to an earlier analysis of around 600 of the donors, about 170 million T cells yielded 117 million unique TCR beta sequences and 250 to 350 Gb of sequence data. Around 300 gigabases of sequencing data and 80 million or so unique TCR sequences were included in an early release covering under 650 HLA-typed donors. Among the roughly 400 genotyped donors, around 81% belonged to the genetic ancestry cluster associated with self-reported Caucasian donors. The study was designed to test whether signatures of past pathogen exposure could be identified by cataloging public T cell receptors. The T cell repertoires of under 750 subjects were profiled by immunosequencing and related to cytomegalovirus serostatus. A separate validation cohort of 100 to 150 different subjects was used in addition to the 666-subject first cohort. High-throughput TCR immunosequencing, statistical association of individual TCRs with disease status, and machine learning were combined to predict cytomegalovirus infection status. A later analysis re-examined previously published TCR beta repertoires from just over 650 donors and added high-resolution HLA genotyping to investigate patterns of TCR occurrence. Rather than drawing on any new phenotypic data, the later analysis identified candidate immune exposures from TCR beta sequences and the way those sequences occurred across donors. An earlier analysis of around 580 of the donors used high-throughput TCR beta sequencing to judge whether each TCR beta V gene segment behaved as functional or pseudogenic. Donor age, sex, ethnicity and CMV serostatus were collected together with the repertoire data. A later genetic analysis took genome-wide SNP genotypes for about 55% of the 666 donors and used that subset as a discovery cohort. All discovery cohort repertoires had been generated on a single sequencing platform. HLA typing included class I and class II loci at four-digit resolution. Typing coverage varied by locus: roughly 629-640 donors for A, B, C, DRB1 and DQB1; approximately 560 for DQA1; 606 for DPA1; around 490 for DPB1. A few DR-DQ haplotypes were treated as single units for association and clustering because of strong linkage in the cohort. On average, approximately 250,000 unique TCR beta nucleotide sequences were sequenced per donor among 398 genotyped donors of the cohort, with approximately 18% of those sequences being non-productive.

In total, approximately 610 healthy bone marrow donors made up the cohort. At the time of sampling, all cohort members were nominally healthy, though unrecorded immune exposures were likely present. The donor was CMV seronegative and belonged to the group of 352 seronegative cohort members. A peripheral blood sample was provided by each donor, and peripheral blood mononuclear cells were used for TCR beta sequencing. The Qiagen DNeasy Blood Extraction Kit was used to extract genomic DNA from the blood cell samples. General study outcomes and caveats: A later genetic analysis associated a missense DCLRE1C variant with V-gene and J-gene trimming of TCR beta chains, and an independent cohort replicated the association. Specific HLA alleles were associated with 15,000 to 20,000 TCR beta sequences at a false discovery rate of 0.05 in a later analysis. Presence/absence analyses assumed roughly uniform sequencing depth across donors, an assumption that may not hold. According to a later analysis, parvovirus B19, influenza, CMV and Epstein-Barr virus appeared linked to several top co-occurrence clusters. An earlier analysis of roughly 570 of the donors showed that most TCR beta V segments appeared in productive rearrangements either about 90% or about 30% of the time, which broadly matched IMGT annotations. Because HLA typing was unavailable for some donors at each locus, only the typed subset was used in association tests. According to a later genetic analysis, donors in an Asian-associated ancestry cluster had fewer N-insertions in productive TCRs than the approximately 670-donor mean. In a later analysis, most CMV-associated TCR beta chains were found to appear HLA-restricted, with HLA associations seemingly driven largely by CMV exposure. In the study, some 180 TCR beta chains were listed as associated with cytomegalovirus. A further reported finding was that TCR beta sequences accurately predicted the HLA-A and HLA-B alleles for most subjects in the first cohort. Compared with equally common non-associated chains, HLA-associated TCR beta chains in a later analysis were more clonally expanded and had lower generation probabilities. Most TCR sequences were observed very rarely across donors, whereas some public TCRs were present in many individuals. Linkage disequilibrium might explain the correlated functional status among segregating V segments, but an unknown experimental factor could not be excluded. Cytomegalovirus status was reported to be diagnosed by the classifier with high specificity and sensitivity in both the original and validation cohorts. According to the authors, the approach could potentially be generalized to other disease states and immunological phenotypes. A cluster of highly shared sequence variants was judged likely to be a technical artifact of the sequencing pipeline. Some IMGT-functional V segments, including TRBV6-2 and TRBV6-3, could not be told apart with the 87-base-pair reads, so those segments were excluded. A few of the identified cytomegalovirus-associated TCR beta chains were confirmed in vitro to be specific for cytomegalovirus antigens. CMV serostatus was the only immune exposure information available for the cohort. A later analysis found that TCR association rates varied across HLA loci, with DRB1 alleles showing the most associated TCRs and HLA-C alleles the fewest. This cohort had only TCR beta chains sequenced, and the lack of alpha or paired-chain data limited which features could be detected. When HLA alleles, especially DR and DQ, strongly co-occurred, attributing TCR associations to individual alleles was difficult. The earlier analysis of 587 of the donors excluded some 15 rarely observed V segments, including chromosome 9 orphons, because counts were too low.

The clonotype comes from a male donor in good health and CMV-seronegative. The sequenced sample was PBMCs. The chain was built from TRBV30 and TRBJ2-2, with a tentative D gene TRBD1 over 5 matching bases. The DNA is TGTGCCTGGAGTGTAGGGGTTACTGTGAACACCGGGGAGCTGTTTTTT. Its coded protein is CAWSVGVTVNTGELFF.